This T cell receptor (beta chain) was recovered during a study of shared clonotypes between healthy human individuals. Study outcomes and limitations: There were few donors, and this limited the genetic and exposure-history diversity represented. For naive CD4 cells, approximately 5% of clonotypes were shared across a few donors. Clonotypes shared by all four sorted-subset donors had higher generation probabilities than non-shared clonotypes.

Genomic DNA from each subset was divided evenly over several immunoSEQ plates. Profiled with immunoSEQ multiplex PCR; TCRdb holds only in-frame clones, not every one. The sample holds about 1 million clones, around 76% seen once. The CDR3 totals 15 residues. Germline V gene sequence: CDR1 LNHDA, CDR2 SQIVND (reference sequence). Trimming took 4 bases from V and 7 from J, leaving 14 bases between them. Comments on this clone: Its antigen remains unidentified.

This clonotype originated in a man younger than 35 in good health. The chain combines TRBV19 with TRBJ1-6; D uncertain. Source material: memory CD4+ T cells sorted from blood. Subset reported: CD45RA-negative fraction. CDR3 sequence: CASSTLGNGNSPLHF. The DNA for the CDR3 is TGTGCCAGTAGTACTTTGGGGAACGGGAATTCACCCCTCCACTTT.